This T cell receptor beta chain was documented in a study of T cell repertoires in cytomegalovirus infection. In TCRdb, the reads were re-called with MiXCR into one record per CDR3 protein. The table shows roughly 800,000 distinct CDR3 sequences, with roughly 29% occurring only once. As for this clonotype: The target antigen is unknown.

Overall study results and limits: Identification of carriers of CMV plus the relevant HLA was achieved through cumulative public TCR beta family frequency.

The source of this sequence is a human donor in good health (CMV status not recorded). Some clones in this sample may be carry-over from other donors' samples. The sequencing used cultured CD8+ T cells from PBMCs, collected from culture after CMV antigen stimulation.

The CDR3 sequence is CASSLRGALGETQYF. The CDR3 region has the DNA TGTGCCAGCAGTTTAAGAGGGGCCCTTGGGGAGACCCAGTACTTC. This sequence joins TRBV27 and TRBJ2-5, with D perhaps being TRBD1 or TRBD2 (5 bases each). V gave up 2 bases and J gave up 5 bases, with 15 bases separating them. Germline V gene sequence: CDR1 MNHEY, CDR2 SMNVEV (reference sequence). The CDR3 runs 15 residues.